This T cell receptor beta chain came from a study of blood T cell repertoires in COVID-19. Study at large: COVID-19 samples collected from the United States, Italy and Spain covered acute and convalescent phases.

Cohort placement rested on clinical history that participants reported themselves. For recovered donors of Cohort 3, there were two negative PCRs, clearance, or symptom resolution. V lost 6 bases and J 5 bases, leaving 8 bases between the germline ends. This CDR3 is built from 12 residues. Sequenced by immunoSEQ multiplex PCR; TCRdb stores in-frame clones only, minus some. This repertoire shows around 190,000 clones, 80% to 90% found once; its top ten account for roughly 9%. Sequencing was carried out using PBMCs or T cells enriched from blood (not recorded which). The clonotype was recovered from a young woman who had recovered from COVID-19. The J gene is TRBJ2-1, the V gene TRBV12-3 or TRBV12-4, with D possibly being TRBD2 (5 bases). DNA of the CDR3: TGTGCCAGCAGGACTAATGACAATGAGCAGTTCTTC. As protein: CASRTNDNEQFF.